This T cell receptor beta chain was observed in a study of cytomegalovirus exposure and HLA in healthy donors. The overall study: A prior study identified 100 million to 130 million unique TCR beta sequences from 180 million or so T cells.

This CDR3 region has 14 residues. Trimming stripped 3 bases from V and 4 bases from J, with 10 bases between. Germline loops: CDR1 MNHNY, CDR2 SVGAGI (reference sequence). Vbeta (60) and Jbeta (13) primers were used in the PCR. Libraries were prepared by immunoSEQ multiplex PCR; TCRdb keeps only in-frame clonotypes and omits some of them. The sample yields about 70,000 clones, 74% seen once. Broader study findings: Some V segments, including TRBV6-2 and TRBV6-3, were excluded as indistinguishable. Most TCR sequences were uncommon, yet certain public TCRs appeared in many donors. Earlier results showed most TCR beta V segments being productive about 87% or about 30% of the time.

Regarding this clone: Antigen: not known.

The chain links TRBV6-6 to TRBJ2-4; D ambiguous. Sequenced material: PBMCs. The source is a human donor in good health. CDR3 in amino acids: CASSYSGPKNIQYF. The CDR3, as DNA: TGTGCCAGCAGTTATTCAGGCCCTAAAAACATTCAGTACTTC.